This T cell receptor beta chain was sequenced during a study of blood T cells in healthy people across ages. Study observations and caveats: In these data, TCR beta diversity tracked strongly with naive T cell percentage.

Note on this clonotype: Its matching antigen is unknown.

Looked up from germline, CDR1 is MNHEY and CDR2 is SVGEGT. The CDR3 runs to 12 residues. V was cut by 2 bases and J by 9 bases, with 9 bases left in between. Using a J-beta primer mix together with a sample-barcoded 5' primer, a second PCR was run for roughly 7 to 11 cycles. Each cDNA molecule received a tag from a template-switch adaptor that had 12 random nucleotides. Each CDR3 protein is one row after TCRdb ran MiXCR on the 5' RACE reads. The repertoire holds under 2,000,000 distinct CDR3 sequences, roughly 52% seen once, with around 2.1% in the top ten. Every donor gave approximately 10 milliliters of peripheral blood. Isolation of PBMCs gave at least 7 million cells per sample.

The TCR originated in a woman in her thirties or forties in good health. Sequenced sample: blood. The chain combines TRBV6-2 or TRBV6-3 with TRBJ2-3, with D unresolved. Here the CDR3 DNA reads TGTGCCAGCAGTTACACAAGGGTGACGCAGTATTTT. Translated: CASSYTRVTQYF.